This paragraph covers one T cell receptor beta chain sequence. What it recognizes is unknown. The PCR made use of 60 Vbeta and 13 Jbeta primers. TCRdb keeps only in-frame clones here, not all; method: immunoSEQ multiplex PCR. Altogether about 150,000 clones are present, around four fifths being singletons, with the ten largest covering more than 1.5%. These data come from a study of cytomegalovirus exposure and HLA in healthy donors. Study-level information: Some 180 million T cells yielded around 120 million unique TCR beta sequences in earlier analysis.

General study points: It was only CMV serostatus that was available as immune exposure information. Three of the chains that were CMV-associated were confirmed in vitro to be specific for CMV antigens.

Germline V gene lookup returns CDR1 MDHEN and CDR2 SYDVKM. The V and J ends lost 4 bases and 1 base respectively, with 11 bases between them. The CDR3 runs to 15 residues. This chain connects TRBV28 to TRBJ1-5, with D possibly TRBD1 on 6 matching bases. Input material: PBMCs. The receptor was isolated from a man younger than 35 in good health and CMV-seronegative. The CDR3 region is CASSSRTVSNQPQHF. The CDR3 DNA follows: TGTGCCAGCAGTTCCAGGACAGTCAGCAATCAGCCCCAGCATTTT.